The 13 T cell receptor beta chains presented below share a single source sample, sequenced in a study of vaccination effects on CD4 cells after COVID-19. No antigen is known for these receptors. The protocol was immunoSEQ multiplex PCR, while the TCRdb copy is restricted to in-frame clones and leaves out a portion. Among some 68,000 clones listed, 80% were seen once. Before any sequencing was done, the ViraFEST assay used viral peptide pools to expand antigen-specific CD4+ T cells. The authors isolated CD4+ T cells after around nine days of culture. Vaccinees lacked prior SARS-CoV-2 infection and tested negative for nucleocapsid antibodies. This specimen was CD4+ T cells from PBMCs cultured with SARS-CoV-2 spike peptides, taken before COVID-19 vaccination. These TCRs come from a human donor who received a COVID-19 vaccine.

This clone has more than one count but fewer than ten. The CDR3 DNA is TGCGCCAGCAGCCAAGATGGACGGGGCTACACCTTC. Amino acid sequence: CASSQDGRGYTF. The V and J genes are TRBV4-1 and TRBJ1-2; D is ambiguous. This CDR3 contains 12 residues. V gave up 0 bases and J gave up 8 bases, with 7 bases separating them. Germline-derived CDR1 and CDR2 are MGHRA and YSYEKL.

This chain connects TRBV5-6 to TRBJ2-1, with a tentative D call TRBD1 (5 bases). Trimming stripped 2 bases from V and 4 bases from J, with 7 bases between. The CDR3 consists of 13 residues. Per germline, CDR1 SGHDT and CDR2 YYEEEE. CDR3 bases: TGTGCCAGCAGCTTTCAGGGATACAATGAGCAGTTCTTC. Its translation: CASSFQGYNEQFF.

CDR3 in amino acids: CASSGDRNTEAFF. The DNA for the CDR3 is TGTGCCAGCAGTGGAGACAGGAACACTGAAGCTTTCTTT. V gene TRBV2 combines with J gene TRBJ1-1, with a tentative D call TRBD1 (5 bases). CDR1 SNHLY and CDR2 FYNNEI come from the germline V gene. Trimming pared 4 bases from V and 1 base from J, leaving 7 bases between. This CDR3 comprises 13 residues. Together with reference TRBV2 and TRBJ1-1, the CDR3 gives the full variable domain: EPEVTQTPSHQVTQMGQEVILRCVPISNHLYFYWYRQILGQKVEFLVSFYNNEISEKSEIFDDQFSVERPDGSNFTLKIRSTKLEDSAMYFCASSGDRNTEAFFGQGTRLTVV.

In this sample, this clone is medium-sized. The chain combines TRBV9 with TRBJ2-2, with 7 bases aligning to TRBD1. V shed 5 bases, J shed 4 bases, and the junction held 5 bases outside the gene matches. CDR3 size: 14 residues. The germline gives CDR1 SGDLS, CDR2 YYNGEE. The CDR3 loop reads CASRSTGSTGELFF. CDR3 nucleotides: TGTGCCAGCAGATCGACAGGGAGCACCGGGGAGCTGTTTTTT.

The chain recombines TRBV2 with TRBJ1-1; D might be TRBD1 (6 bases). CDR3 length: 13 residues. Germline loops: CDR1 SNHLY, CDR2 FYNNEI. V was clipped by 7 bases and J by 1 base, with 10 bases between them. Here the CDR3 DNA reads TGTGCCAGCAATCCACAGGGGAACACTGAAGCTTTCTTT. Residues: CASNPQGNTEAFF.

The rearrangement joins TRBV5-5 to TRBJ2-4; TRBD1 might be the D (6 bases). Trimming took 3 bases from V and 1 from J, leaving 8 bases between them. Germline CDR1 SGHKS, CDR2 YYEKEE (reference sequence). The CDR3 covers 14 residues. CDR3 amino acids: CASSSTGAKNIQYF. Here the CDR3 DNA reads TGTGCCAGCAGCTCTACAGGGGCCAAAAACATTCAGTACTTC.

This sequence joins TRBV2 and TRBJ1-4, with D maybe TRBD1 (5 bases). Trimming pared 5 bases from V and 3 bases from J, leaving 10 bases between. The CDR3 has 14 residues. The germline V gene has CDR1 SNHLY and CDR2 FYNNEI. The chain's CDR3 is CASSYRGANEKLFF. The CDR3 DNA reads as TGTGCCAGCAGTTATCGGGGGGCTAATGAAAAACTGTTTTTT.

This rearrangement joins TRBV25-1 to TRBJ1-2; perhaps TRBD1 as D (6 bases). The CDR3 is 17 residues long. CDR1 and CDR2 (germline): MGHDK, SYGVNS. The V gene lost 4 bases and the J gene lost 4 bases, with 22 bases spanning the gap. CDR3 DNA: TGTGCCAGCAGTGGAAATTCGGAACAGGGTTGGAGCTATGGCTACACCTTC. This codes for CASSGNSEQGWSYGYTF.

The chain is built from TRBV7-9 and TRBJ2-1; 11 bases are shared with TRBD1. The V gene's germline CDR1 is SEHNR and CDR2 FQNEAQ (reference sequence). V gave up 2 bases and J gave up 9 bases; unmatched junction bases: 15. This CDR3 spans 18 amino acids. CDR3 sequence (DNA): TGTGCCAGCAGCTTAAGTTCATTGAGCGGACAGGGGGCTTTTGAGCAGTTCTTC. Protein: CASSLSSLSGQGAFEQFF. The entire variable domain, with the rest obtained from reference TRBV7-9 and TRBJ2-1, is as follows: DTGVSQNPRHKITKRGQNVTFRCDPISEHNRLYWYRQTLGQGPEFLTYFQNEAQLEKSRLLSDRFSAERPKGSFSTLEIQRTEQGDSAMYLCASSLSSLSGQGAFEQFFGPGTRLTVL.

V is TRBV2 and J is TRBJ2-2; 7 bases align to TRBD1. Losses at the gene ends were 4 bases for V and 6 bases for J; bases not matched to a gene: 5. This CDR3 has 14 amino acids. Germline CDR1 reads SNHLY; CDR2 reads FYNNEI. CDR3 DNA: TGTGCCAGCAGTGGCCTACAGGGGTCCGGGGAGCTGTTTTTT. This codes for CASSGLQGSGELFF.

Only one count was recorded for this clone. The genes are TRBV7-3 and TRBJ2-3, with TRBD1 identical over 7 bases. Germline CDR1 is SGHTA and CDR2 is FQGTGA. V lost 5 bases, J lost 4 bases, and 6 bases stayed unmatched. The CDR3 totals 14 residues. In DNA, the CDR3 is TGTGCCAGCAGCCCCGACAGGGTGGCAGATACGCAGTATTTT. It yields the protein CASSPDRVADTQYF.

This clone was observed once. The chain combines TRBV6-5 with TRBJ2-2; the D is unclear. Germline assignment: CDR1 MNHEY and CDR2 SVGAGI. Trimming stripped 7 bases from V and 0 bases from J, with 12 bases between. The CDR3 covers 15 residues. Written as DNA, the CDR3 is TGTGCCAGCACACATCAGAGTCCGAACACCGGGGAGCTGTTTTTT. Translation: CASTHQSPNTGELFF.

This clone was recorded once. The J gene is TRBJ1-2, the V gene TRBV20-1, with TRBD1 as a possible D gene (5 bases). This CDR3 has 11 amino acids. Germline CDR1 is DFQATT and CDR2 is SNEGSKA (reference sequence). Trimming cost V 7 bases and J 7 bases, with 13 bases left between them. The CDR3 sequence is CSGDASFGYTF. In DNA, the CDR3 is TGCAGTGGGGACGCTTCGTTTGGCTACACCTTC.